This T cell receptor beta chain originates from a study of blood T cell repertoires in COVID-19. Study at large: Acute and convalescent COVID-19 samples came from the United States, Italy and Spain. In each case, the material was cDNA or gDNA derived from T cells, B-cell-depleted T cells, or PBMCs.

Source study methods: Estimation of nucleated cell counts relied on the amplification of reference gene primers. TCRdb's copy holds only in-frame clones and misses some; the assay was immunoSEQ multiplex PCR. V, J and clone size are taken as reported in that table, and D and trimming were inferred from the DNA itself. The data contain 85,000 to 100,000 clones, about four fifths of them singletons. This clone has more than one count but fewer than ten. Germline V gene lookup returns CDR1 SGHTA and CDR2 FQGNSA. V was trimmed by 5 bases and J by 7 bases, leaving 15 bases between them. The CDR3 has 13 residues.

The chain employs TRBV7-2 and TRBJ2-7, with D possibly TRBD2 on 6 matching bases. Source material: peripheral blood. The TCR comes from a woman aged 80 or over with active or convalescent COVID-19. CDR3 sequence (DNA): TGTGCCAGCAGCACTCGGACTACCCTTGAGCAGTACTTC. Protein sequence: CASSTRTTLEQYF.